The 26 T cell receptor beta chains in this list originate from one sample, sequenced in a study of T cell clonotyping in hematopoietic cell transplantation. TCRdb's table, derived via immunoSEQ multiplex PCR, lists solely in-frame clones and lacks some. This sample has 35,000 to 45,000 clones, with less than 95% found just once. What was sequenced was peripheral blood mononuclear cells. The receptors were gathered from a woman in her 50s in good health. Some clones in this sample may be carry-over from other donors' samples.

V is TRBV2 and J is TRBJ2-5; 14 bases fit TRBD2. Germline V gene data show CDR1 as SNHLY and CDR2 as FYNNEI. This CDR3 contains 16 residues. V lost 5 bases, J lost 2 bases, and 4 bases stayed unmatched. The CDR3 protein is CASSSGLAGVQETQYF. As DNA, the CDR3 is TGTGCCAGCAGTTCGGGACTAGCGGGGGTACAAGAGACCCAGTACTTC.

The DNA for the CDR3 is TGTGCCAGCACGGGACTAGCGGGGGGTCTCAGGGGGGAGCTGTTTTTT. This encodes CASTGLAGGLRGELFF. The V gene is TRBV2, the J gene TRBJ2-2; 15 bases are a match to TRBD2. After removal of 7 bases from V and 8 bases from J, the junction contained 8 bases not matched to a gene. The V gene's germline CDR1 is SNHLY and CDR2 FYNNEI. The CDR3 runs to 16 residues.

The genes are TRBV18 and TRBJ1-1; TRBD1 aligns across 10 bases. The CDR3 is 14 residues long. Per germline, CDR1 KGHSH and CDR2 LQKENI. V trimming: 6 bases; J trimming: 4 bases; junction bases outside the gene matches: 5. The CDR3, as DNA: TGTGCCAGCTCCCAAGACAGGGGGCCCACTGAAGCTTTCTTT. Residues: CASSQDRGPTEAFF.

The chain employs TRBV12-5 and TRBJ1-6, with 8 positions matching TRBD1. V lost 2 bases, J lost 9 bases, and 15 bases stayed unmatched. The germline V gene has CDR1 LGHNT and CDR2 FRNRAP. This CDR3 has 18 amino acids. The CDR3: CASGLITSGQGTSSPLHF. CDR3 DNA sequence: TGTGCTAGTGGTTTGATAACCTCAGGACAGGGTACGAGTTCACCCCTCCACTTT.

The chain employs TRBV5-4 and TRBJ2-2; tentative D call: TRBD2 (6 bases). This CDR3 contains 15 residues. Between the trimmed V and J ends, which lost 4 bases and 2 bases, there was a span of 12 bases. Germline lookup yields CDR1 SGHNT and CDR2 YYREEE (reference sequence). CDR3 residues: CASSRDFLNTGELFF. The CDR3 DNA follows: TGTGCCAGCAGCCGGGACTTCCTCAACACCGGGGAGCTGTTTTTT.

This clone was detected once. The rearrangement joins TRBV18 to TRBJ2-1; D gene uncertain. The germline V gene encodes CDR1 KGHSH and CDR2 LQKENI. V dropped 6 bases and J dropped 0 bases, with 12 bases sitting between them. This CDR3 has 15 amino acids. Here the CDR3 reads CASSPSFSSYNEQFF. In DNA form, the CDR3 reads TGTGCCAGCTCGCCGAGCTTCAGCTCCTACAATGAGCAGTTCTTC.

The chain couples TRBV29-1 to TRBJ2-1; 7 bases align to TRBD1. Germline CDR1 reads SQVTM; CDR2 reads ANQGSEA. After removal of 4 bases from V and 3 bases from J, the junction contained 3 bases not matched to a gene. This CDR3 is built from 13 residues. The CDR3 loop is CSVVGTVYNEQFF. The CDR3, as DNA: TGCAGCGTTGTTGGGACAGTCTACAATGAGCAGTTCTTC.

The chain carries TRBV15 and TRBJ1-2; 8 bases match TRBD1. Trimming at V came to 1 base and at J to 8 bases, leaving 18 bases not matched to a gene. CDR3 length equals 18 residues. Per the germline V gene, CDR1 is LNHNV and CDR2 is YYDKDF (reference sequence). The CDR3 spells CATSRGGQGAVGVGGYTF. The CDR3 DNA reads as TGTGCCACCAGCAGAGGTGGGCAGGGGGCCGTGGGGGTCGGCGGCTACACCTTC.

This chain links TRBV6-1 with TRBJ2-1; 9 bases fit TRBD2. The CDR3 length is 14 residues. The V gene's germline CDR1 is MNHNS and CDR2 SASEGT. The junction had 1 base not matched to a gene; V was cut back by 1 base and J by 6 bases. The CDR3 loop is CASSEGGGANEQFF. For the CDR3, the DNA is TGTGCCAGCAGTGAAGGCGGGGGGGCCAATGAGCAGTTCTTC.

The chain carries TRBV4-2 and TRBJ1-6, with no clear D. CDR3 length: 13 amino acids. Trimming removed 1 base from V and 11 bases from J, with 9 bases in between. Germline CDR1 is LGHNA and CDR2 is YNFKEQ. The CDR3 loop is CASSQGEVTPLHF. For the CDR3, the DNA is TGTGCCAGCAGCCAAGGGGAGGTAACACCCCTCCACTTT.

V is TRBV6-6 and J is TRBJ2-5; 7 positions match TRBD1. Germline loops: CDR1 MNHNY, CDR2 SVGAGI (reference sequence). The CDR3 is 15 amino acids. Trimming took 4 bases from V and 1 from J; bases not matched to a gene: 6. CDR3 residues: CASSSSGTVQETQYF. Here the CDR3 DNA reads TGTGCCAGCAGTTCCTCCGGGACAGTCCAAGAGACCCAGTACTTC.

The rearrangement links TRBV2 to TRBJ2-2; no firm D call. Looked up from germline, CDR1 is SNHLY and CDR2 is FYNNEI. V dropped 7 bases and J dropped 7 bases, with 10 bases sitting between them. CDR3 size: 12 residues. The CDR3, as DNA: TGTGCCAGCATTGGGCTTCTCGGGGAGCTGTTTTTT. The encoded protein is CASIGLLGELFF. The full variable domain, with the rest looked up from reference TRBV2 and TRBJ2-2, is EPEVTQTPSHQVTQMGQEVILRCVPISNHLYFYWYRQILGQKVEFLVSFYNNEISEKSEIFDDQFSVERPDGSNFTLKIRSTKLEDSAMYFCASIGLLGELFFGEGSRLTVL.

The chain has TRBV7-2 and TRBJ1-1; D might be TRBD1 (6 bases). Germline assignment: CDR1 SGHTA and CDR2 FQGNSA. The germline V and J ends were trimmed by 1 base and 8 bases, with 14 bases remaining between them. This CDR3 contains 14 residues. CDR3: CASSLDRRQVEAFF. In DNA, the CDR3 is TGTGCCAGCAGCTTAGACAGGAGACAGGTCGAAGCTTTCTTT.

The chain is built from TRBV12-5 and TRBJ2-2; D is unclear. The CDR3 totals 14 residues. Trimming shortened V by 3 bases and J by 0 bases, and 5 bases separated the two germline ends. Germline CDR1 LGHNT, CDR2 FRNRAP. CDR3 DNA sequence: TGTGCTAGTGGTTTAAAGCCGAACACCGGGGAGCTGTTTTTT. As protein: CASGLKPNTGELFF.

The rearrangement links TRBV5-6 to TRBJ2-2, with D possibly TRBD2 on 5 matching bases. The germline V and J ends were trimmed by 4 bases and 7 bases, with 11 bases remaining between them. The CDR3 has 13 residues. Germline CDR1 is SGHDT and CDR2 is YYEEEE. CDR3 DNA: TGTGCCAGCAGCCACGGGAATGGCGGGGAGCTGTTTTTT. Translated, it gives CASSHGNGGELFF.

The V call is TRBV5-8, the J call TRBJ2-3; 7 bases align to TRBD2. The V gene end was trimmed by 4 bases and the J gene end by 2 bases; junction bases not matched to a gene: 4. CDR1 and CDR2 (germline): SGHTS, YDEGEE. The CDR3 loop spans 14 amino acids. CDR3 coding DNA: TGTGCCAGCAGCCGGACTAGACACACAGATACGCAGTATTTT. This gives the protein CASSRTRHTDTQYF. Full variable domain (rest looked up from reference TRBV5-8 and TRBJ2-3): EAGVTQSPTHLIKTRGQQATLRCSPISGHTSVYWYQQALGLGLQFLLWYDEGEERNRGNFPPRFSGRQFPNYSSELNVNALELEDSALYLCASSRTRHTDTQYFGPGTRLTVL.

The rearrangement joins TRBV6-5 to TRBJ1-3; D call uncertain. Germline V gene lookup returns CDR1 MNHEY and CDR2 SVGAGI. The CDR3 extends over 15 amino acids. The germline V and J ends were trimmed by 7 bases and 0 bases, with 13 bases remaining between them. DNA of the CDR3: TGTGCCAGCACCAAAGAAAAAGTCTCTGGAAACACCATATATTTT. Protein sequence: CASTKEKVSGNTIYF.

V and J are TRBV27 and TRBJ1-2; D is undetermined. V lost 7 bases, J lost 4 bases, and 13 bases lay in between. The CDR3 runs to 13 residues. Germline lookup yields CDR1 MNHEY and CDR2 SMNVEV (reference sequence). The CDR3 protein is CASNPGSGYGYTF. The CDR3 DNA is TGTGCCAGCAATCCTGGGTCGGGCTATGGCTACACCTTC.

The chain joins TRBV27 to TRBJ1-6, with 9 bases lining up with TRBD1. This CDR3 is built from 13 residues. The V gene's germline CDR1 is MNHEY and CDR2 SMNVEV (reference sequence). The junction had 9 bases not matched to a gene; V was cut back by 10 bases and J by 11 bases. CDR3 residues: CATRSRDRAPLHF. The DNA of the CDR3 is TGTGCCACCAGATCCCGGGACAGGGCACCCCTCCACTTT.

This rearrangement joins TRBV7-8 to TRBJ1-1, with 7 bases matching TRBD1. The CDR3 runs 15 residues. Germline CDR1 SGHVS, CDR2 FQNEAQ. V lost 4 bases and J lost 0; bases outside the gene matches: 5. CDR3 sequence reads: CASSWNRGMNTEAFF. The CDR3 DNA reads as TGTGCCAGCAGCTGGAACAGGGGAATGAACACTGAAGCTTTCTTT.

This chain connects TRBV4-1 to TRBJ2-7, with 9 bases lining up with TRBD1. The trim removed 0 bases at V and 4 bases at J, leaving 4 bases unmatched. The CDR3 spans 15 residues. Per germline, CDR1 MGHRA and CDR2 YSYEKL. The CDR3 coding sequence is TGCGCCAGCAGCCAAGAAGAGGGGACAGGGTACGAGCAGTACTTC. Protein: CASSQEEGTGYEQYF.

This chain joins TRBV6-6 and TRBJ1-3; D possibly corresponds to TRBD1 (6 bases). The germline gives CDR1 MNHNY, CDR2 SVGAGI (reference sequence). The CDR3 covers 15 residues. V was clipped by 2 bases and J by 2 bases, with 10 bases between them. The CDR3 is CASSYPGQPGNTIYF. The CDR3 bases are TGTGCCAGCAGTTACCCTGGACAGCCTGGAAACACCATATATTTT.

This CDR3 reads CASSVATGGAGTGELFF. The DNA of the CDR3 is TGTGCCAGCAGCGTAGCTACGGGGGGCGCGGGCACCGGGGAGCTGTTTTTT. The V call is TRBV9, the J call TRBJ2-2, with a tentative D call TRBD2 (7 bases). CDR3 length equals 17 residues. Germline V lookup: CDR1 SGDLS, CDR2 YYNGEE. V was cut by 0 bases and J by 4 bases, with 16 bases left in between. The variable domain in full, with the rest retrieved from reference TRBV9 and TRBJ2-2, is DSGVTQTPKHLITATGQRVTLRCSPRSGDLSVYWYQQSLDQGLQFLIQYYNGEERAKGNILERFSAQQFPDLHSELNLSSLELGDSALYFCASSVATGGAGTGELFFGEGSRLTVL.

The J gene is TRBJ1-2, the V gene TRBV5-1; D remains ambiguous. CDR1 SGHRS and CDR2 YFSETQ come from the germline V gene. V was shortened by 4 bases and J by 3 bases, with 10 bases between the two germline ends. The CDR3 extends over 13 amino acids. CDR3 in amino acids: CASSREGDYGYTF. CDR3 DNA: TGCGCCAGCAGCCGGGAGGGTGACTATGGCTACACCTTC.

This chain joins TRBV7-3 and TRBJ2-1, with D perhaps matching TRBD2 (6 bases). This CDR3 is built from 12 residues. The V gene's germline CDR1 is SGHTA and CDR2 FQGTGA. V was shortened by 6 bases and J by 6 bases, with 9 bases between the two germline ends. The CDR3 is CASSRDFNEQFF. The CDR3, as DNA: TGTGCCAGCAGTCGGGACTTCAATGAGCAGTTCTTC.

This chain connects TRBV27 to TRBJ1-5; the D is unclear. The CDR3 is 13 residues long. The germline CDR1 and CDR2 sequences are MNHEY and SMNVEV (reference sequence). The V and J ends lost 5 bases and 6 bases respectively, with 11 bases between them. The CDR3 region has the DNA TGTGCCAGCAGTCGGGGTTTGAGTCAGCCCCAGCATTTT. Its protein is CASSRGLSQPQHF.